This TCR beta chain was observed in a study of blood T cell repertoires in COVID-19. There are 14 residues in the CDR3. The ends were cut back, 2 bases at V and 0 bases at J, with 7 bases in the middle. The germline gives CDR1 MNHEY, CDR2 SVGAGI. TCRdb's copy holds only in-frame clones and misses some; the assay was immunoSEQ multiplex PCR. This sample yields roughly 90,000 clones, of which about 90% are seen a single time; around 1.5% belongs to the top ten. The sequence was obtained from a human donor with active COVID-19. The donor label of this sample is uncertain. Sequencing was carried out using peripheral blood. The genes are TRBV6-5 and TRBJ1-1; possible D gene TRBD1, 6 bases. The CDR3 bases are TGTGCCAGCAGTTACACAGGGATGAACACTGAAGCTTTCTTT. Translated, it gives CASSYTGMNTEAFF.